The 30 T cell receptor beta chains listed next were all sequenced from one sample in a study of cytomegalovirus exposure and HLA in healthy donors. Vbeta (60) and Jbeta (13) primers were used in the PCR. Profiling relied on immunoSEQ multiplex PCR, and the TCRdb table lists in-frame clones only, not all of them. Of over 55,000 clones listed, roughly 67% are singletons. Sequencing input: PBMCs. Receptors were obtained from a man aged 40-55 years in good health and CMV-seropositive.

The V and J genes are TRBV29-1 and TRBJ2-2; 7 nucleotides align to TRBD2. CDR3 length: 13 amino acids. The V gene end was trimmed by 5 bases and the J gene end by 3 bases; junction bases not matched to a gene: 3. Germline loops: CDR1 SQVTM, CDR2 ANQGSEA. The CDR3 sequence is CSVPAGYTGELFF. CDR3 DNA: TGCAGCGTTCCAGCGGGGTACACCGGGGAGCTGTTTTTT.

The chain employs TRBV5-5 and TRBJ2-7, with 7 positions matching TRBD1. The CDR3 consists of 17 residues. Germline loops: CDR1 SGHKS, CDR2 YYEKEE (reference sequence). Trimming took 0 bases from V and 7 from J; bases not matched to a gene: 16. CDR3 sequence (DNA): TGTGCCAGCAGCTTGGACTTAGGGGGACAGAGGAATGGGGAGCAGTACTTC. It translates to CASSLDLGGQRNGEQYF.

The chain couples TRBV2 to TRBJ2-2; D unresolved. V lost 8 bases, J lost 0 bases, and 7 bases lay in between. CDR1 and CDR2 (germline): SNHLY, FYNNEI. The CDR3 length is 13 residues. The CDR3 here is CASGLANTGELFF. The CDR3 nucleotides read TGTGCCAGCGGTCTAGCGAACACCGGGGAGCTGTTTTTT.

This clone was detected only a few times. The chain recombines TRBV7-2 with TRBJ1-5; D unclear. Between the trimmed V and J ends, which lost 5 bases and 3 bases, there was a span of 17 bases. Germline V gene lookup returns CDR1 SGHTA and CDR2 FQGNSA. The CDR3 is 16 amino acids. The CDR3: CASSTPPRSLNQPQHF. DNA of the CDR3: TGTGCCAGCAGCACCCCTCCCCGGAGCCTCAATCAGCCCCAGCATTTT.

V usage is TRBV6-1 and J usage is TRBJ2-1; 8 bases agree with TRBD1. V lost 3 bases and J lost 9; bases outside the gene matches: 4. Germline values: CDR1 MNHNS, CDR2 SASEGT. This CDR3 has 13 amino acids. The CDR3 DNA follows: TGTGCCAGCAGTGAGGACAGGGACGGTGAGCAGTTCTTC. It yields the protein CASSEDRDGEQFF.

The CDR3 sequence: CASSASSGGDTEAFF. The CDR3 nucleotides are TGTGCCAGCAGTGCGTCTTCAGGGGGCGACACTGAAGCTTTCTTT. This chain joins TRBV2 and TRBJ1-1; 8 bases align to TRBD1. V trimming: 4 bases; J trimming: 3 bases; junction bases outside the gene matches: 7. Germline values: CDR1 SNHLY, CDR2 FYNNEI. The length of the CDR3 is 15 residues.

J is TRBJ2-3 and V is TRBV6-6; 12 bases fit TRBD2. The CDR3 spans 15 residues. Looked up from germline, CDR1 is MNHNY and CDR2 is SVGAGI (reference sequence). V trimming: 7 bases; J trimming: 2 bases; junction bases outside the gene matches: 4. In nucleotides, the CDR3 is TGTGCCAGCAAACTAGCGGGGGGCTACACAGATACGCAGTATTTT. Protein product: CASKLAGGYTDTQYF.

The DNA of the CDR3 is TGTGCCAGCCGGTACTCCCTGAACACTGAAGCTTTCTTT. This sequence encodes CASRYSLNTEAFF. J is TRBJ1-1 and V is TRBV6-1, with D unresolved. Trimming left V 8 bases short and J 0 bases short, with 10 bases between. In germline, CDR1 is MNHNS, CDR2 SASEGT. The CDR3 is made up of 13 amino acids.

This clone was counted a few times. This chain links TRBV5-1 with TRBJ1-1; weak D call: TRBD1 (5 bases). V was trimmed by 4 bases and J by 5 bases, leaving 15 bases between them. CDR1 SGHRS and CDR2 YFSETQ come from the germline V gene. The length of the CDR3 is 14 residues. Here the CDR3 DNA reads TGCGCCAGCAGCCAAAATTGGGGGGATACTGAAGCTTTCTTT. This encodes CASSQNWGDTEAFF.

The V gene is TRBV6-5, the J gene TRBJ1-5; D possibly corresponds to TRBD1 (5 bases). Looked up from germline, CDR1 is MNHEY and CDR2 is SVGAGI. Trimming removed 6 bases from V and 0 bases from J, with 12 bases in between. This CDR3 contains 15 residues. In DNA form, the CDR3 reads TGTGCCAGCAGGATGACAGCTAATAGCAATCAGCCCCAGCATTTT. Residues: CASRMTANSNQPQHF.

The V call is TRBV19, the J call TRBJ2-7, with 7 bases lining up with TRBD1. Germline V gene sequence: CDR1 LNHDA, CDR2 SQIVND (reference sequence). Trimming removed 5 bases from V and 4 bases from J; junction bases left unmatched: 8. The CDR3 has 14 amino acids. CDR3 sequence reads: CASSRQGVGYEQYF. The CDR3 DNA sequence: TGTGCCAGTAGTCGGCAGGGGGTTGGTTACGAGCAGTACTTC.

This clone has only a few counts. This rearrangement joins TRBV6-6 to TRBJ2-5; 11 nucleotides line up with TRBD2. The junction had 7 bases not matched to a gene; V was cut back by 7 bases and J by 6 bases. The CDR3 is 14 amino acids. Germline V gene sequence: CDR1 MNHNY, CDR2 SVGAGI (reference sequence). This chain's CDR3 is CASILAGGGKTQYF. Written as DNA, the CDR3 is TGTGCCAGCATTTTAGCGGGAGGGGGGAAGACCCAGTACTTC.

The rearrangement uses TRBV12-1 and TRBJ2-3; the table's TRBD2 call for D was not verified on the DNA. TRBV12-1 is designated a pseudogene. This CDR3 is built from 15 residues. The CDR3 DNA follows: TGTGCCAGCAGCTACCTTAGCGAGTCGACAGATACGCAGTATTTT. Translating it yields CASSYLSESTDTQYF.

The rearrangement links TRBV25-1 to TRBJ1-1; D unresolved. V dropped 4 bases and J dropped 11 bases, with 20 bases sitting between them. The CDR3 is 14 amino acids. From germline, CDR1 is MGHDK and CDR2 SYGVNS. Here the CDR3 DNA reads TGTGCCAGCAGTGGAGAACCGCAGCGTTTGAGGGCTTTCTTT. Translated: CASSGEPQRLRAFF.

This chain links TRBV4-1 with TRBJ2-7; 9 nucleotides align to TRBD1. The CDR3 runs 17 residues. With V trimmed by 3 bases and J by 5 bases, 14 bases remained unmatched. Germline loops: CDR1 MGHRA, CDR2 YSYEKL. CDR3 DNA sequence: TGCGCCAGCAGCCAGGACCCCGGGACAGGGCGCGTCCACGAGCAGTACTTC. It translates to CASSQDPGTGRVHEQYF.

J is TRBJ2-2 and V is TRBV7-2; the D is unclear. Between the trimmed V and J ends, which lost 3 bases and 1 base, there was a span of 18 bases. CDR3 length equals 18 residues. Germline CDR1 SGHTA, CDR2 FQGNSA. The CDR3 spells CASSFRTTGGGNTGELFF. As DNA, the CDR3 is TGTGCCAGCAGCTTCCGTACGACCGGCGGTGGGAACACCGGGGAGCTGTTTTTT.

The chain links TRBV19 to TRBJ1-4; no clear D gene. Trimming stripped 7 bases from V and 7 bases from J, with 22 bases between. The CDR3 spans 16 residues. Germline values: CDR1 LNHDA, CDR2 SQIVND (reference sequence). CDR3 residues: CASTPPGRRRGEKLFF. The CDR3 DNA is TGTGCCAGTACCCCCCCTGGTCGCCGACGGGGTGAAAAACTGTTTTTT. Supplemented by reference TRBV19 and TRBJ1-4, the full variable domain reads DGGITQSPKYLFRKEGQNVTLSCEQNLNHDAMYWYRQDPGQGLRLIYYSQIVNDFQKGDIAEGYSVSREKKESFPLTVTSAQKNPTAFYLCASTPPGRRRGEKLFFGSGTQLSVL.

The sample holds one count of this clone. The chain couples TRBV4-1 to TRBJ2-5, with 7 bases identical to TRBD1. Trimming removed 4 bases from V and 9 bases from J; junction bases left unmatched: 11. Germline loops: CDR1 MGHRA, CDR2 YSYEKL. The CDR3 is made up of 14 amino acids. CDR3 in amino acids: CASSRDSEVLAQYF. The CDR3, as DNA: TGCGCCAGCAGCCGGGACAGTGAGGTGTTGGCCCAGTACTTC.

The V call is TRBV5-1, the J call TRBJ1-2, with 9 bases aligning to TRBD1. Germline V gene sequence: CDR1 SGHRS, CDR2 YFSETQ. The V and J ends lost 3 bases and 2 bases, in that order; junction bases with no gene match: 5. CDR3 length equals 15 residues. In DNA form, the CDR3 reads TGCGCCAGCAGCTCTACCGGGACAGGGAACTATGGCTACACCTTC. Its translation: CASSSTGTGNYGYTF.

The CDR3 region has the DNA TGTGCCAGCAGTTACTCCCATTTGAACACTGAAGCTTTCTTT. Translating gives CASSYSHLNTEAFF. The chain employs TRBV6-5 and TRBJ1-1; D uncertain. Germline V CDR1 and CDR2: MNHEY, SVGAGI. The CDR3 is 14 amino acids. V shed 0 bases and J shed 0 bases, with 5 bases lying between them.

This chain joins TRBV5-1 and TRBJ2-3, with 7 bases matching TRBD2. With 0 bases clipped from V and 0 bases from J, the junction kept 1 base outside the gene matches. Germline V CDR1 and CDR2: SGHRS, YFSETQ. The CDR3 extends over 15 amino acids. CDR3 amino acids: CASSLASGSTDTQYF. The CDR3 DNA is TGCGCCAGCAGCTTGGCTAGCGGCAGCACAGATACGCAGTATTTT.

The chain combines TRBV29-1 with TRBJ2-3, with D perhaps matching TRBD1 (5 bases). From germline, CDR1 is SQVTM and CDR2 ANQGSEA. Trimming pared 3 bases from V and 3 bases from J, leaving 16 bases between. The CDR3 is made up of 15 amino acids. The CDR3 protein is CSVERQTPGTDTQYF. In DNA, the CDR3 is TGCAGCGTTGAGCGACAGACCCCAGGGACAGATACGCAGTATTTT.

V usage is TRBV2 and J usage is TRBJ1-5; 9 bases are a match to TRBD1. The CDR3 sequence is 15 residues long. In germline, CDR1 is SNHLY, CDR2 FYNNEI. J lost 3 bases, V lost 7 bases, and 7 bases had no gene match. The CDR3 loop reads CASKWDRAVNQPQHF. The CDR3, as DNA: TGTGCCAGCAAATGGGACAGGGCGGTCAATCAGCCCCAGCATTTT.

The chain uses TRBV6-1 and TRBJ1-6; weak D call: TRBD1 (5 bases). Deletions cut 6 bases from V and 10 bases from J, with 19 bases between. CDR3 size: 15 residues. Germline CDR1 reads MNHNS; CDR2 reads SASEGT. The CDR3 is CASRHTQGGRSPLHF. CDR3 DNA sequence: TGTGCCAGCAGGCACACCCAGGGTGGTCGATCACCCCTCCACTTT.

This sequence joins TRBV5-1 and TRBJ1-1; 8 bases line up with TRBD1. The V gene's germline CDR1 is SGHRS and CDR2 YFSETQ. The CDR3 is made up of 14 amino acids. V dropped 4 bases and J dropped 0; count of bases not matched to a gene: 2. The CDR3 spells CASSPGGLNTEAFF. The CDR3 nucleotides read TGCGCCAGCAGCCCAGGGGGCTTGAACACTGAAGCTTTCTTT.

The genes are TRBV30 and TRBJ1-6; tentative D call: TRBD1 (6 bases). The CDR3 runs to 13 residues. V dropped 2 bases and J dropped 11 bases, with 13 bases sitting between them. Germline loops: CDR1 GTSNPN, CDR2 SVGIG (reference sequence). CDR3 amino acids: CAWSKQGAAPLHF. Written as DNA, the CDR3 is TGTGCCTGGAGTAAACAGGGTGCGGCACCCCTCCACTTT.

The chain is built from TRBV6-1 and TRBJ1-1; D unresolved. This CDR3 has 13 amino acids. The germline V and J ends were trimmed by 6 bases and 0 bases, with 8 bases remaining between them. Germline values: CDR1 MNHNS, CDR2 SASEGT. The CDR3 DNA sequence: TGTGCCAGCAGCCGTATAATGAACACTGAAGCTTTCTTT. It codes for CASSRIMNTEAFF.

The rearrangement links TRBV25-1 to TRBJ1-1, with TRBD1 matching over 7 bases. The CDR3 contains 14 residues. Germline CDR1 MGHDK, CDR2 SYGVNS. V shed 4 bases and J 5 bases; nucleotides not matched to a gene: 7. CDR3 coding DNA: TGTGCCAGCAGTGGAAAGACAGGGCGGACTGAAGCTTTCTTT. Translating gives CASSGKTGRTEAFF.

This sequence joins TRBV10-3 and TRBJ1-1, with D tentatively TRBD1 (5 bases). Per germline, CDR1 ENHRY and CDR2 SYGVKD. Trimming removed 5 bases at V and 5 bases at J, with 9 bases between. CDR3 size: 12 residues. CDR3 DNA sequence: TGTGCCATCAGTCGTACAGGAACTGAAGCTTTCTTT. This encodes CAISRTGTEAFF.

This sequence joins TRBV7-2 and TRBJ2-5, with D perhaps matching TRBD1 (6 bases). Germline V gene sequence: CDR1 SGHTA, CDR2 FQGNSA. The germline V and J ends were trimmed by 1 base and 5 bases, with 14 bases remaining between them. The CDR3 runs 15 residues. This chain's CDR3 is CASSLETGTGETQYF. For the CDR3, the DNA is TGTGCCAGCAGCTTAGAAACAGGGACGGGGGAGACCCAGTACTTC.